What follows is one T cell receptor beta chain and its context. No antigen is known for it. Time point described: new active TB diagnosis, blood taken before or within 7 days of starting treatment. These data come from a study of T cells in tuberculosis. Regarding the study as a whole: Active tuberculosis alpha repertoires lay closer to GMM-specific TCRs than controls'.

The CDR3 has 14 residues. Germline V lookup: CDR1 SNHLY, CDR2 FYNNEI. V lost 8 bases to trimming and J lost 7 bases, with 15 bases between them. Clones were sequenced by immunoSEQ multiplex PCR, and TCRdb holds only the in-frame ones, with some missing. Of under 45,000 clones in the sample, around 93% were seen once. The receptor's source is an adult with tuberculosis. The rearrangement joins TRBV2 to TRBJ1-6; maybe TRBD1 (5 bases). This material consisted of PBMCs, taken at tuberculosis diagnosis. CDR3 coding DNA: TGTGCCAGCTCTCGAGGGGAGGGAAATTCACCCCTCCACTTT. Its translation is CASSRGEGNSPLHF.